What follows are 24 T cell receptor beta chains derived from one specimen sequenced in a study of T cells in Graves' hyperthyroidism and ophthalmopathy. Amplified TCR beta CDR3 regions came from RNA transcripts. Primed by the HTBI set, a first-round RT-PCR was run on the TCR CDR3. TCRdb re-called the multiplex PCR reads with MiXCR, one entry per CDR3 protein. Here the sample spans a few hundred thousand distinct CDR3 sequences, less than 25% being singletons. Sequencing was done on a sample of blood. These receptors all stem from a young man with Graves' hyperthyroidism.

The genes are TRBV18 and TRBJ1-6; no clear D. This CDR3 comprises 11 residues. CDR1 and CDR2 (germline): KGHSH, LQKENI. Trimming left V 6 bases short and J 10 bases short, with 7 bases between. In DNA form, the CDR3 reads TGTGCCAGCTCCACGGGATCACCCCTCCACTTT. It codes for CASSTGSPLHF.

This chain links TRBV9 with TRBJ2-7; the match to TRBD1 covers 12 bases. This CDR3 is built from 18 residues. The V gene's germline CDR1 is SGDLS and CDR2 YYNGEE. J was trimmed by 7 bases and V by 2 bases; bases with no gene match: 16. CDR3 DNA sequence: TGTGCCAGCAGCGTCGTGACAAGGGACAGGGGGCCGCGGGGTGAGCAGTACTTC. It encodes CASSVVTRDRGPRGEQYF.

The sample holds many counts of this clonotype. The chain uses TRBV29-1 and TRBJ2-5, with 10 nucleotides matching TRBD1. CDR1 is SQVTM and CDR2 is ANQGSEA in the germline V gene. The CDR3 is 12 residues long. V was clipped by 7 bases and J by 5 bases; unmatched bases: 4. The DNA for the CDR3 is TGCAGCGGGGGACAGGGGATGGAGACCCAGTACTTC. Its protein is CSGGQGMETQYF.

This chain joins TRBV5-1 and TRBJ2-2, with 8 bases identical to TRBD1. Germline V lookup: CDR1 SGHRS, CDR2 YFSETQ. Germline trimming cut 4 bases from V and 4 bases from J; bases unmatched to any gene: 6. CDR3 length: 15 residues. This CDR3 is CASSTGQGGTGELFF. The CDR3 region has the DNA TGCGCCAGCAGCACAGGACAGGGAGGCACCGGGGAGCTGTTTTTT.

This chain connects TRBV11-2 to TRBJ1-2; 9 bases agree with TRBD1. Germline CDR1 is SGHAT and CDR2 is FQNNGV. Trimming at V came to 2 bases and at J to 4 bases, leaving 5 bases not matched to a gene. The CDR3 sequence is 15 residues long. Here the CDR3 reads CASSLSGQGVYGYTF. In DNA form, the CDR3 reads TGTGCCAGCAGCTTATCGGGACAGGGAGTCTATGGCTACACCTTC.

This clonotype has a handful of counts. The gene calls are TRBV9 and TRBJ1-1; D uncertain. Trimming removed 0 bases from V and 6 bases from J, with 12 bases in between. Germline V gene sequence: CDR1 SGDLS, CDR2 YYNGEE. The CDR3 spans 14 residues. The CDR3 here is CASSVEGRGAEAFF. The CDR3 DNA reads as TGTGCCAGCAGCGTAGAGGGCCGAGGCGCTGAAGCTTTCTTT.

The CDR3 loop reads CASSEGTGSYEQYF. CDR3 bases: TGTGCCAGCAGTGAAGGGACGGGTTCCTACGAGCAGTACTTC. The rearrangement uses TRBV6-1 and TRBJ2-7; D gene unclear. The CDR3 totals 14 residues. Germline assignment: CDR1 MNHNS and CDR2 SASEGT. The germline V and J ends were trimmed by 1 base and 1 base, with 8 bases remaining between them.

The V and J genes are TRBV13 and TRBJ1-1; maybe TRBD1 (6 bases). The germline V and J ends were trimmed by 5 bases and 3 bases, with 16 bases remaining between them. Germline assignment: CDR1 PRHDT and CDR2 FYEKMQ (reference sequence). The CDR3 sequence is 15 residues long. The CDR3 nucleotides read TGTGCCAGCAGCCCTTTGGGGGCGTACGACACTGAAGCTTTCTTT. This encodes CASSPLGAYDTEAFF.

This clonotype was recorded a few times. The chain is built from TRBV28 and TRBJ1-5; TRBD1 matches at 7 bases. This CDR3 is 15 amino acids long. Germline CDR1 reads MDHEN; CDR2 reads SYDVKM. Germline trimming cut 6 bases from V and 5 bases from J; bases unmatched to any gene: 10. Here the CDR3 reads CASRRQGTGDQPQHF. The CDR3 DNA reads as TGTGCCAGCAGAAGACAGGGAACGGGTGATCAGCCCCAGCATTTT.

This clonotype was seen repeatedly, ten times or more. The chain links TRBV6-1 to TRBJ2-2; 9 nucleotides line up with TRBD1. This CDR3 has 16 residues. Germline lookup yields CDR1 MNHNS and CDR2 SASEGT. V was clipped by 6 bases and J by 2 bases; unmatched bases: 7. CDR3 bases: TGTGCCAGCAGCATTACAGGGGGCAAAAACACCGGGGAGCTGTTTTTT. Its protein is CASSITGGKNTGELFF.

This clonotype came up many times. V and J are TRBV28 and TRBJ2-7; 10 positions match TRBD1. V gave up 10 bases and J gave up 3 bases; unmatched junction bases: 6. In germline, CDR1 is MDHEN, CDR2 SYDVKM. This CDR3 spans 13 amino acids. The CDR3 DNA reads as TGTGCCACGCTCGACAGGGGGCGCTACGAGCAGTACTTC. This sequence encodes CATLDRGRYEQYF.

This clonotype has at least ten counts. The chain joins TRBV7-2 to TRBJ1-1; 11 bases line up with TRBD1. The V and J ends lost 3 bases and 4 bases, in that order; junction bases with no gene match: 16. CDR1 is SGHTA and CDR2 is FQGNSA in the germline V gene. The CDR3 consists of 19 residues. The DNA for the CDR3 is TGTGCCAGCAGCTTCCGCCTGGGACAGGGGGTACCGAACACCACTGAAGCTTTCTTT. Amino acids: CASSFRLGQGVPNTTEAFF. Full variable domain (rest looked up from reference TRBV7-2 and TRBJ1-1): GAGVSQSPSNKVTEKGKDVELRCDPISGHTALYWYRQSLGQGLEFLIYFQGNSAPDKSGLPSDRFSAERTGGSVSTLTIQRTQQEDSAVYLCASSFRLGQGVPNTTEAFFGQGTRLTVV.

This clonotype came up a few times. The genes are TRBV7-2 and TRBJ1-3; D remains unclear. Germline loops: CDR1 SGHTA, CDR2 FQGNSA. V lost 3 bases and J lost 8, with 11 bases in between. There are 13 residues in the CDR3. The CDR3 protein is CASSFIRGDTIYF. CDR3 nucleotides: TGTGCCAGCAGCTTTATTAGAGGCGACACCATATATTTT.

V gene TRBV12-3 or TRBV12-4 combines with J gene TRBJ2-5; 8 bases map to TRBD1. CDR3 length equals 16 residues. The junction had 12 bases not matched to a gene; V was cut back by 5 bases and J by 4 bases. The CDR3 sequence: CASSPGLSGTGETQYF. The CDR3 DNA sequence: TGTGCCAGCAGTCCGGGGCTTTCAGGGACAGGAGAGACCCAGTACTTC.

A remark on this clonotype: A much larger clone is a single base away; this may be a read error. The chain uses TRBV10-3 and TRBJ1-3; D unclear. V was cut by 2 bases and J by 8 bases, with 7 bases left in between. Germline assignment: CDR1 ENHRY and CDR2 SYGVKD. This CDR3 is built from 12 residues. CDR3 in DNA: TGTGCCATCAGTGAGCCCAAATACACCATATATTTT. Translating gives CAISEPKYTIYF.

This clonotype was found many times. The V call is TRBV6-1, the J call TRBJ1-2; no clear D. V was trimmed by 6 bases and J by 8 bases, leaving 16 bases between them. CDR1 is MNHNS and CDR2 is SASEGT in the germline V gene. The length of the CDR3 is 13 residues. CDR3 loop: CASSDPGFQGYTF. CDR3 in DNA: TGTGCCAGCAGCGACCCGGGATTTCAGGGCTACACCTTC.

This clonotype appeared many times. The CDR3 spells CASSLWGAHGNTIYF. The CDR3 DNA reads TGTGCCAGCAGTTTATGGGGGGCGCATGGAAACACCATATATTTT. The rearrangement uses TRBV12-3 or TRBV12-4 and TRBJ1-3; D possibly corresponds to TRBD1 (6 bases). Trimming removed 2 bases from V and 3 bases from J, with 11 bases in between. The CDR3 is 15 amino acids.

There are many counts of this clonotype. The chain employs TRBV28 and TRBJ2-4; 7 positions match TRBD1. The V gene end was trimmed by 6 bases and the J gene end by 0 bases; junction bases not matched to a gene: 14. Germline V CDR1 and CDR2: MDHEN, SYDVKM. This CDR3 is 18 amino acids long. CDR3 sequence reads: CASSQGQWRPLAKNIQYF. The CDR3 DNA reads as TGTGCCAGCAGCCAGGGACAGTGGAGACCTTTAGCCAAAAACATTCAGTACTTC.

This clonotype was detected a few times. This sequence joins TRBV30 and TRBJ2-2; unclear D gene. The CDR3 consists of 11 residues. Germline V gene lookup returns CDR1 GTSNPN and CDR2 SVGIG (reference sequence). V was clipped by 6 bases and J by 7 bases, with 9 bases between them. CDR3 loop: CACAWIGELFF. The CDR3 DNA sequence: TGTGCCTGTGCGTGGATCGGGGAGCTGTTTTTT.

This clonotype has just a few counts. The gene calls are TRBV7-6 and TRBJ2-2; weak D call: TRBD2 (6 bases). The CDR3 loop spans 17 amino acids. Between the trimmed V and J ends, which lost 1 base and 4 bases, there was a span of 16 bases. Germline values: CDR1 SGHVS, CDR2 FNYEAQ. The CDR3 loop is CASSLDRRDLTTGELFF. The CDR3, as DNA: TGTGCCAGCAGCTTAGATCGCCGGGACTTGACCACCGGGGAGCTGTTTTTT. The full variable domain, in which reference TRBV7-6 and TRBJ2-2 provide the parts outside the CDR3, is GAGVSQSPRYKVTKRGQDVALRCDPISGHVSLYWYRQALGQGPEFLTYFNYEAQQDKSGLPNDRFSAERPEGSISTLTIQRTEQRDSAMYRCASSLDRRDLTTGELFFGEGSRLTVL.

Many counts were recorded for this clonotype. This rearrangement joins TRBV19 to TRBJ1-2; D uncertain. Trimming removed 1 base from V and 8 bases from J, with 14 bases in between. Germline CDR1 is LNHDA and CDR2 is SQIVND (reference sequence). This CDR3 contains 14 residues. The CDR3 bases are TGTGCCAGTAGTATAGGAACGCTGCTTGGAGGCTACACCTTC. Amino acids: CASSIGTLLGGYTF.

The rearrangement links TRBV2 to TRBJ2-4, with D unresolved. The CDR3 is made up of 9 amino acids. V was trimmed by 8 bases and J by 9 bases, leaving 5 bases between them. Looked up from germline, CDR1 is SNHLY and CDR2 is FYNNEI. This CDR3 is CASGFIQYF. For the CDR3, the DNA is TGTGCCAGCGGATTCATTCAGTACTTC.

V and J are TRBV20-1 and TRBJ1-5, with a weak D call TRBD1 (5 bases). Germline V gives CDR1 DFQATT, CDR2 SNEGSKA (reference sequence). This CDR3 contains 11 residues. V was trimmed by 5 bases and J by 7 bases, leaving 9 bases between them. Here the CDR3 reads CSARRDQPQHF. DNA for the CDR3: TGCAGTGCTCGCAGGGACCAGCCCCAGCATTTT.

This clonotype was seen ten or more times. V gene TRBV6-1 combines with J gene TRBJ2-5; unclear D gene. This CDR3 contains 11 residues. Germline V CDR1 and CDR2: MNHNS, SASEGT. Trimming removed 4 bases at V and 1 base at J, with 1 base between. CDR3 in amino acids: CASSVQETQYF. The CDR3, as DNA: TGTGCCAGCAGTGTCCAAGAGACCCAGTACTTC.